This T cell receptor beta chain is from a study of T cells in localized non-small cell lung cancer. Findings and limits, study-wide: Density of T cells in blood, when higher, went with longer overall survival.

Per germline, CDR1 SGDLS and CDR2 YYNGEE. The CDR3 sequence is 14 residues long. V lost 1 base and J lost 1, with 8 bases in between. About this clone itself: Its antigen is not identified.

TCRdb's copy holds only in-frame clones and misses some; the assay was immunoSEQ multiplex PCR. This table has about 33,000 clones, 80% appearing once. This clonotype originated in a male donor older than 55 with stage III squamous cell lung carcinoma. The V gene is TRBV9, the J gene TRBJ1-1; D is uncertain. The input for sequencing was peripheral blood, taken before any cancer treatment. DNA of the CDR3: TGTGCCAGCAGCGTAAGCGACGCGAACACTGAAGCTTTCTTT. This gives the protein CASSVSDANTEAFF.